The 5 T cell receptor beta chains in this list originate from one sample, sequenced in a study of cytomegalovirus exposure and HLA in healthy donors. Both 60 Vbeta primers and 13 Jbeta primers went into the PCR. The method was immunoSEQ multiplex PCR; TCRdb's version includes in-frame clones alone and lacks a portion of them. This sample has around 140,000 clones; 77% occur once, and the top ten carry 1.2% to 1.5%. Sequencing input: PBMCs. The receptors stem from a woman aged 40 to 50 in good health and CMV-seronegative.

The rearrangement uses TRBV27 and TRBJ2-1, with 10 bases matching TRBD2. Germline trimming cut 2 bases from V and 2 bases from J; bases unmatched to any gene: 0. Germline V gene sequence: CDR1 MNHEY, CDR2 SMNVEV (reference sequence). The CDR3 totals 15 residues. CDR3 nucleotides: TGTGCCAGCAGTTTAAGCGGGGGGGCCTACAATGAGCAGTTCTTC. This translates into CASSLSGGAYNEQFF.

The chain employs TRBV5-6 and TRBJ1-2; 9 bases fit TRBD1. CDR1 SGHDT and CDR2 YYEEEE come from the germline V gene. The CDR3 has 14 residues. Trimming removed 5 bases from V and 2 bases from J; junction bases left unmatched: 4. The CDR3 DNA sequence: TGTGCCAGCAGACCGACAGGGGGGAACTATGGCTACACCTTC. This translates into CASRPTGGNYGYTF.

V usage is TRBV28 and J usage is TRBJ1-3, with D maybe TRBD1 (5 bases). Trimming left V 8 bases short and J 0 bases short, with 14 bases between. The CDR3 is 15 amino acids. Germline V lookup: CDR1 MDHEN, CDR2 SYDVKM. The chain's CDR3 is CASGAGGSSGNTIYF. In DNA, the CDR3 is TGTGCCAGCGGGGCGGGAGGGAGCTCTGGAAACACCATATATTTT.

This rearrangement joins TRBV2 to TRBJ2-7, with 7 bases lining up with TRBD1. CDR1 SNHLY and CDR2 FYNNEI come from the germline V gene. CDR3 length: 14 residues. Unmatched junction bases numbered 5, after V lost 6 bases and J lost 0 bases. CDR3 sequence (DNA): TGTGCCAGCAGGCTACGGGACAGCTCCTACGAGCAGTACTTC. Translated: CASRLRDSSYEQYF.

The CDR3 DNA sequence: TGTGCCTGGAGTGCTACCTCGAGAACGAACACTGAAGCTTTCTTT. Translating it yields CAWSATSRTNTEAFF. J is TRBJ1-1 and V is TRBV30, with unresolved D. Germline values: CDR1 GTSNPN, CDR2 SVGIG (reference sequence). The CDR3 runs 15 residues. V was cut by 1 base and J by 1 base, with 13 bases left in between.